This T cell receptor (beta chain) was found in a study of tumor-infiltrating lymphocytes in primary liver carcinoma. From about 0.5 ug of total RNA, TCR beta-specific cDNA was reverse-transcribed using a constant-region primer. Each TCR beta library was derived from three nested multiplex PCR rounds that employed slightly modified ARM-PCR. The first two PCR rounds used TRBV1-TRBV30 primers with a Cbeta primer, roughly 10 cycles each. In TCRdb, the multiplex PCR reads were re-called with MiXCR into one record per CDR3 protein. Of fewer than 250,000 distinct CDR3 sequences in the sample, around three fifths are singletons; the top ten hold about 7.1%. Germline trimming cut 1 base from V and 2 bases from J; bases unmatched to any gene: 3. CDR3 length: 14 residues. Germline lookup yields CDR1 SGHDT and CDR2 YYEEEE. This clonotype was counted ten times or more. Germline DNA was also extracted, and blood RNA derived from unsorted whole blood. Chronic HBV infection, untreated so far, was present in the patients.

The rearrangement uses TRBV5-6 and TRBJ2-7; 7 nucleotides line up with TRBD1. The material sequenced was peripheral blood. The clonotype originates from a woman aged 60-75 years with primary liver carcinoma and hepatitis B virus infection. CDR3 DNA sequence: TGTGCCAGCAGCTTGCAGGGGGTCGCCTACGAGCAGTACTTC. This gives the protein CASSLQGVAYEQYF.